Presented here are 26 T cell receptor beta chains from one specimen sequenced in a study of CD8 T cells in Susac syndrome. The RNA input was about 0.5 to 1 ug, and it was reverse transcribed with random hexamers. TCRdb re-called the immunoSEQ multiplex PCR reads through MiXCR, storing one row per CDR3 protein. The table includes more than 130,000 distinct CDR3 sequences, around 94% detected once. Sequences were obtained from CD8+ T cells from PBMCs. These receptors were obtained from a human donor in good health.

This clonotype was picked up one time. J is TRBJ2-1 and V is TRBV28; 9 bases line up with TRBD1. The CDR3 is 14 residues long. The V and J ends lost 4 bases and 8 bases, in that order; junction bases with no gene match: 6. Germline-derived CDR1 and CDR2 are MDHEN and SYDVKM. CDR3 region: CASSSGTGMHEQFF. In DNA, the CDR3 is TGTGCCAGCAGTTCCGGGACAGGGATGCATGAGCAGTTCTTC.

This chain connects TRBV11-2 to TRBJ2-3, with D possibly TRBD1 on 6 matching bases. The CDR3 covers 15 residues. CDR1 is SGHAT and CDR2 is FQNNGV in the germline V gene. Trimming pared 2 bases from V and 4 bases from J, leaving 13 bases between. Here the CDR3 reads CASSLLRGPADTQYF. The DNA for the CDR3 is TGTGCCAGCAGCTTACTCAGGGGCCCGGCAGATACGCAGTATTTT.

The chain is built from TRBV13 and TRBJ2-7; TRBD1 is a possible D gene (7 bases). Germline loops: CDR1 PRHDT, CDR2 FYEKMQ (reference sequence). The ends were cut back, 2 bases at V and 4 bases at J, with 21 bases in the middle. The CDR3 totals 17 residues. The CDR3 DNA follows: TGTGCCAGCAGCTTACCCAGGGGGGCTCCACCCATATACGAGCAGTACTTC. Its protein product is CASSLPRGAPPIYEQYF. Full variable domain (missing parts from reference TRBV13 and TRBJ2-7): AAGVIQSPRHLIKEKRETATLKCYPIPRHDTVYWYQQGPGQDPQFLISFYEKMQSDKGSIPDRFSAQQFSDYHSELNMSSLELGDSALYFCASSLPRGAPPIYEQYFGPGTRLTVT.

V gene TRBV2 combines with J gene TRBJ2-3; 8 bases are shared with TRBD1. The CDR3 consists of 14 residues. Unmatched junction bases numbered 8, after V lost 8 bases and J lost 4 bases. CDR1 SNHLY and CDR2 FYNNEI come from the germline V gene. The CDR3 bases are TGTGCCAGCGGCTCGGACAGGGTCCCAGATACGCAGTATTTT. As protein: CASGSDRVPDTQYF.

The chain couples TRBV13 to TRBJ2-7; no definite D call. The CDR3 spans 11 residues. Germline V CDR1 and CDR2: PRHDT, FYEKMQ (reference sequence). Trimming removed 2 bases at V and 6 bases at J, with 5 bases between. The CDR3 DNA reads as TGTGCCAGCAGCTTACAACGCGAGCAGTACTTC. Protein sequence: CASSLQREQYF.

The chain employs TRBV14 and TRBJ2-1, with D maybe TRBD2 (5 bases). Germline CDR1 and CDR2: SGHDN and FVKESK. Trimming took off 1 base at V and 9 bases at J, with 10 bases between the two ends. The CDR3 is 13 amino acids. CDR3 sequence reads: CASSQARGREQFF. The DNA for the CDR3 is TGTGCCAGCAGCCAAGCTCGGGGTCGTGAGCAGTTCTTC.

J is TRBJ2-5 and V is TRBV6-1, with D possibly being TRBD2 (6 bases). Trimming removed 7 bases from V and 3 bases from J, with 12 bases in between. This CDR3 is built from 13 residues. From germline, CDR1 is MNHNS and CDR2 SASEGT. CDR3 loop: CASNGGNEETQYF. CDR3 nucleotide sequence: TGTGCCAGCAATGGAGGGAATGAAGAGACCCAGTACTTC.

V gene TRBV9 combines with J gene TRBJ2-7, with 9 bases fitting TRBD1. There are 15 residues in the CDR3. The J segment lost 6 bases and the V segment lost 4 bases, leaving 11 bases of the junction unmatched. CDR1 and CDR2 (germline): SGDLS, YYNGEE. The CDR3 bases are TGTGCCAGCAGCCTCACCCCGGGGACAGGGCTCGAGCAGTACTTC. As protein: CASSLTPGTGLEQYF.

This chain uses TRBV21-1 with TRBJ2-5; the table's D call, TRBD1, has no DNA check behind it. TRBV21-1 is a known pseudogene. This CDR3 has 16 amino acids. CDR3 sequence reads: CASSRFLSASRETQYF. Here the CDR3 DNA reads TGTGCCAGCAGCAGGTTCCTGTCGGCGAGTCGGGAGACCCAGTACTTC.

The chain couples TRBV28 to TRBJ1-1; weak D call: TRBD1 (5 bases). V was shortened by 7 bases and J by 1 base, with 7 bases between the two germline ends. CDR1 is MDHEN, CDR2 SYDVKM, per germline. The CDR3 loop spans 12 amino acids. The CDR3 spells CASTGQNTEAFF. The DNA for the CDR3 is TGTGCCAGCACTGGACAGAACACTGAAGCTTTCTTT.

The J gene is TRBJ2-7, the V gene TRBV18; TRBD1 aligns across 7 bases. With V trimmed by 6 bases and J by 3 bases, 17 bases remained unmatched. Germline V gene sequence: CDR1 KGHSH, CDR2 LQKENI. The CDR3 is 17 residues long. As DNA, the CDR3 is TGTGCCAGCTCTCACCTAGGATACAGGGGAACCGACTACGAGCAGTACTTC. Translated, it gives CASSHLGYRGTDYEQYF.

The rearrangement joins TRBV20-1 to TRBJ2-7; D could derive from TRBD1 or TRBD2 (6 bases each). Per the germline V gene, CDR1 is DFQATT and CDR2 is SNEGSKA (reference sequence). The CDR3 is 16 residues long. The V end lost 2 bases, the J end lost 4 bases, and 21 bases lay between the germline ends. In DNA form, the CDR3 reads TGCAGTGCTAGATGGGGGGCAAGCCCCAACATATACGAGCAGTACTTC. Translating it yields CSARWGASPNIYEQYF.

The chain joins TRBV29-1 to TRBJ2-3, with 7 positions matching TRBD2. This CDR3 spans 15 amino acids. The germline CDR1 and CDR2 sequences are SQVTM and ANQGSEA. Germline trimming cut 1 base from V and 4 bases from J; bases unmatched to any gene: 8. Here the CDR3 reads CSVEGGGVVADTQYF. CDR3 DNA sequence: TGCAGCGTTGAAGGGGGGGGAGTCGTCGCAGATACGCAGTATTTT.

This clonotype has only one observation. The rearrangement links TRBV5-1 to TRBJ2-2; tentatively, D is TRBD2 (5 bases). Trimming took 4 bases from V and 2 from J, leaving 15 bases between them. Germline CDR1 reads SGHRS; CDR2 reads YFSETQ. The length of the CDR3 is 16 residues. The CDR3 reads CASSPEAKINTGELFF. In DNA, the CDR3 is TGCGCCAGCAGCCCGGAGGCGAAAATCAACACCGGGGAGCTGTTTTTT.

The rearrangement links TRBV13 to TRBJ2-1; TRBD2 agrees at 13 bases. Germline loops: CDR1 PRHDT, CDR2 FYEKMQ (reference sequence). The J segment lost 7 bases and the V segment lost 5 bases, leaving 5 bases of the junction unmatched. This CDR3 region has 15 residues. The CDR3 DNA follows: TGTGCCAGCAGCCCCCGACTAGCGGGAGGTAATGAGCAGTTCTTC. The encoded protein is CASSPRLAGGNEQFF.

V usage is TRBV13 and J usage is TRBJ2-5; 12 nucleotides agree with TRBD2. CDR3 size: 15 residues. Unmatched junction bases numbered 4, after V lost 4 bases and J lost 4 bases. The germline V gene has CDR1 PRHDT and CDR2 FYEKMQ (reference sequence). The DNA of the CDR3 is TGTGCCAGCAGCTCCGGACTAGCGGGAACAGAGACCCAGTACTTC. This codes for CASSSGLAGTETQYF.

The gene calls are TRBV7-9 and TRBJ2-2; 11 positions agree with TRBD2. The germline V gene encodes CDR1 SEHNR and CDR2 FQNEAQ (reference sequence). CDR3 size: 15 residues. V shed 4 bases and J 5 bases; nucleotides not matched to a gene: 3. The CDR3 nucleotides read TGTGCCAGCAGCTACCGGACTAGCGGGACCGGGGAGCTGTTTTTT. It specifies CASSYRTSGTGELFF. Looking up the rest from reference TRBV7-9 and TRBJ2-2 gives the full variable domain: DTGVSQNPRHKITKRGQNVTFRCDPISEHNRLYWYRQTLGQGPEFLTYFQNEAQLEKSRLLSDRFSAERPKGSFSTLEIQRTEQGDSAMYLCASSYRTSGTGELFFGEGSRLTVL.

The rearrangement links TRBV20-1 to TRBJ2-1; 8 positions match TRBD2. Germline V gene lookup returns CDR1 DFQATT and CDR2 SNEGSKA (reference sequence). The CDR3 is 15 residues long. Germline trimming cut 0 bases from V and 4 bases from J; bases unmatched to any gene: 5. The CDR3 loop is CSARESGSRYNEQFF. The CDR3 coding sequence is TGCAGTGCTAGAGAAAGCGGGAGTCGTTACAATGAGCAGTTCTTC.

CDR3 sequence reads: CASRQGAGNEQFF. The DNA for the CDR3 is TGTGCCAGCAGGCAAGGGGCTGGCAATGAGCAGTTCTTC. This rearrangement joins TRBV7-8 to TRBJ2-1, with a tentative D call TRBD1 (5 bases). Deletions cut 6 bases from V and 6 bases from J, with 12 bases between. CDR1 SGHVS and CDR2 FQNEAQ come from the germline V gene. CDR3 size: 13 residues.

Here the CDR3 DNA reads TGTGCCAGCAGCTTTTCGACTAGCGGGAGCTCCTACGAGCAGTACTTC. It yields the protein CASSFSTSGSSYEQYF. This chain uses TRBV7-9 with TRBJ2-7; 12 nucleotides align to TRBD2. The CDR3 covers 16 residues. Looked up from germline, CDR1 is SEHNR and CDR2 is FQNEAQ (reference sequence). V shed 3 bases and J 0 bases; nucleotides not matched to a gene: 3.

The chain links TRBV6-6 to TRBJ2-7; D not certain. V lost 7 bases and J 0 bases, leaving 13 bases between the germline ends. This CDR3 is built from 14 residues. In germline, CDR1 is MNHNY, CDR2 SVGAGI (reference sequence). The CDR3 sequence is CASIPLLHSYEQYF. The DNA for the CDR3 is TGTGCCAGCATCCCTTTACTTCACTCCTACGAGCAGTACTTC.

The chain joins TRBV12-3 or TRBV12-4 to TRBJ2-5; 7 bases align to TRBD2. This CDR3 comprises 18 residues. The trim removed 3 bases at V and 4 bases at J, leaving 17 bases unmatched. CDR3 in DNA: TGTGCCAGCAGTTTGGTCGGGTACCTAGCGGCCCTGGGAGAGACCCAGTACTTC. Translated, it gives CASSLVGYLAALGETQYF.

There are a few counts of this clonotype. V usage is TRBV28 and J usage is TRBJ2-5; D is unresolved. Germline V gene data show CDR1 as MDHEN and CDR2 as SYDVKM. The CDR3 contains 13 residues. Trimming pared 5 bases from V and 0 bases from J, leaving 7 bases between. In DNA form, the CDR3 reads TGTGCCAGCAGTCCCCGTTACCAAGAGACCCAGTACTTC. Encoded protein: CASSPRYQETQYF.

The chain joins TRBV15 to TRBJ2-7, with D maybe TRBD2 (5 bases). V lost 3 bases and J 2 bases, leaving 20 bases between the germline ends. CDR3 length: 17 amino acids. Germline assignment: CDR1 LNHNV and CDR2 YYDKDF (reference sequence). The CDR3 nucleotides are TGTGCCACCAGCAGTTTAAAGGTGGGGAGCTCGCCCTACGAGCAGTACTTC. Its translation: CATSSLKVGSSPYEQYF.

The CDR3 region is CASSYSTESLETEAFF. CDR3 bases: TGTGCCAGCAGTTACTCGACAGAATCCCTTGAAACTGAAGCTTTCTTT. The chain carries TRBV6-2 or TRBV6-3 and TRBJ1-1; D might be TRBD1 (5 bases). Trimming cost V 0 bases and J 5 bases, with 16 bases left between them. CDR1 MNHEY and CDR2 SVGEGT come from the germline V gene. The CDR3 is 16 residues long.

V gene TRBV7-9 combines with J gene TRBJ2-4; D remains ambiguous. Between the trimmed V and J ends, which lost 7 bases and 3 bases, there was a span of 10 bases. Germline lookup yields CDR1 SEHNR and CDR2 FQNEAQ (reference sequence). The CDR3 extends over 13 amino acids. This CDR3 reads CASNSGVKNIQYF. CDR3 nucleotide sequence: TGTGCCAGCAATTCTGGGGTCAAAAACATTCAGTACTTC.